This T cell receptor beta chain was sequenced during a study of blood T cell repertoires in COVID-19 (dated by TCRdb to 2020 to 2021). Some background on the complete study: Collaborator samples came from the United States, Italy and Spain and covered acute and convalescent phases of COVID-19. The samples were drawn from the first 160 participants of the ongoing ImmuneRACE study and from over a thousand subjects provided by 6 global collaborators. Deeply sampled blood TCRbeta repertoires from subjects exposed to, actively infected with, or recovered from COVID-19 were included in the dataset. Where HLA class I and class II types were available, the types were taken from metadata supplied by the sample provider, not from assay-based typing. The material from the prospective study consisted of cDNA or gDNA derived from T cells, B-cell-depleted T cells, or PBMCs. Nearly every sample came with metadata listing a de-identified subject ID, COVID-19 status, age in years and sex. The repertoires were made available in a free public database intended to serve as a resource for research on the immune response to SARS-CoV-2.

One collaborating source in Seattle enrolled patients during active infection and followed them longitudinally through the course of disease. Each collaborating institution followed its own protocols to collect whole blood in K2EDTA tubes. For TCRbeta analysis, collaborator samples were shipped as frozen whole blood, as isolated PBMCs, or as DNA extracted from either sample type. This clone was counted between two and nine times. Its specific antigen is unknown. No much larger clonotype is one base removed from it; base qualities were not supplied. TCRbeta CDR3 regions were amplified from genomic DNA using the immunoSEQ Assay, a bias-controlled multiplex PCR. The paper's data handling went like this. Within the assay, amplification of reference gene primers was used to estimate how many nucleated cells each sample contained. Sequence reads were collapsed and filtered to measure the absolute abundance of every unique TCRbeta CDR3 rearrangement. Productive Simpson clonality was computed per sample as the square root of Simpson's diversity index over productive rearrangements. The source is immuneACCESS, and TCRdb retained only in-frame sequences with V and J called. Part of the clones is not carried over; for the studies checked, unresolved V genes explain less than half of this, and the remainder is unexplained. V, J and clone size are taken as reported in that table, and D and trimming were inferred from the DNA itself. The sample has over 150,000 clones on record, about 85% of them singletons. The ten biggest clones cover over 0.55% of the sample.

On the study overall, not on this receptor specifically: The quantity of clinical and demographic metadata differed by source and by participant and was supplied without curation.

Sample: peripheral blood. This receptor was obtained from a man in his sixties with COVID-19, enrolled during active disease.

The DNA sequence follows: TGTGCCAGCATCGGGACAGCTGACTATAATTCACCCCTCCACTTT. Translated, this gives CASIGTADYNSPLHF. The sequence is built from TRBV6-6 and TRBJ1-6, with 7 bases aligning to TRBD1. Its CDR3 holds 15 amino acids, cysteine through phenylalanine. The read is trimmed to its CDR3 DNA, 45 bases read in frame from base 1. CDR1 MNHNY and CDR2 SVGAGI were looked up in the germline V gene (reference sequence). Trimming leaves V shorter by 7 bases and J shorter by 3 bases, with the junction holding 6 bases beyond the gene matches.